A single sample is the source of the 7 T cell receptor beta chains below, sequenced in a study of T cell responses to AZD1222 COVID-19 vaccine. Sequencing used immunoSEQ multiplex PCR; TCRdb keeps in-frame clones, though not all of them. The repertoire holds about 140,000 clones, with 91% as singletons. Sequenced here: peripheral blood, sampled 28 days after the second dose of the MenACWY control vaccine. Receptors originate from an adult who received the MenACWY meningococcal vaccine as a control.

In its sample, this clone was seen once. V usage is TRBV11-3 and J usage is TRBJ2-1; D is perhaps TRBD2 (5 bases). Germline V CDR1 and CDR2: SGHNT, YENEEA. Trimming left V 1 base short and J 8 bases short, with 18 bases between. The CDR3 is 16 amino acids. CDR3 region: CASSLGASGGPDEQFF. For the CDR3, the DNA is TGTGCCAGCAGCTTAGGGGCCAGCGGAGGACCCGATGAGCAGTTCTTC.

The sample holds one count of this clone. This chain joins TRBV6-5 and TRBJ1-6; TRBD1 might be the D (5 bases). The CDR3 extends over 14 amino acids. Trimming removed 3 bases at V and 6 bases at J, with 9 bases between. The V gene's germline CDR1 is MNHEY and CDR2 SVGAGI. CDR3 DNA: TGTGCCAGCAGTTATGGCAGGGTTAATTCACCCCTCCACTTT. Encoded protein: CASSYGRVNSPLHF.

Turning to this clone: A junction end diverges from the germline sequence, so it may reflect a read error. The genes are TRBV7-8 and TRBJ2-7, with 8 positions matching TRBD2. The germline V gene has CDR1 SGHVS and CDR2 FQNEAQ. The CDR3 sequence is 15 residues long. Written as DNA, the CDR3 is TGTGCCAGCAGCCTAGCCAGCGGGAGCTCCTACGAGCAGTACTTC. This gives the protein CASSLASGSSYEQYF.

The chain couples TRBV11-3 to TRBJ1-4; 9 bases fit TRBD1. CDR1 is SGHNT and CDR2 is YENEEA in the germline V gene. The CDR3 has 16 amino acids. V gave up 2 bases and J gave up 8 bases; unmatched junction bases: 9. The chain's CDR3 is CASSLSQGAFGEKLFF. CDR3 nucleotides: TGTGCCAGCAGCTTATCACAGGGGGCCTTCGGAGAAAAACTGTTTTTT.

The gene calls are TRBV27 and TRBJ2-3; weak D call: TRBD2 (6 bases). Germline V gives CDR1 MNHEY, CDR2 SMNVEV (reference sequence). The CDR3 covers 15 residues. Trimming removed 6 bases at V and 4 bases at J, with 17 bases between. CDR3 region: CASSLKGRDADTQYF. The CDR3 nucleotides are TGTGCCAGCAGCTTAAAGGGGCGGGACGCAGATACGCAGTATTTT.

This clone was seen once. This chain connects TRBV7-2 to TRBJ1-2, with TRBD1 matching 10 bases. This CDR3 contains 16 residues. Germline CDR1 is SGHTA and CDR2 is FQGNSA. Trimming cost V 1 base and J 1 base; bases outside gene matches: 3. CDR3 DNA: TGTGCCAGCAGCTTAGTGGGGACAGGGGTTAACTATGGCTACACCTTC. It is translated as CASSLVGTGVNYGYTF.

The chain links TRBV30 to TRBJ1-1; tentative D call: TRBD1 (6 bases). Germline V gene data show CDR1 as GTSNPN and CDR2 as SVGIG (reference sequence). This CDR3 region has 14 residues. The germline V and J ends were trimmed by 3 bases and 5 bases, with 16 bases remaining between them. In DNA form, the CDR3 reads TGTGCCTGGAGGCCCGGGACACTTAGGACTGAAGCTTTCTTT. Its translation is CAWRPGTLRTEAFF.